The source of this T cell receptor (beta chain) is a study of shared clonotypes between healthy human individuals. About the research overall: CD4 naive and CD4 memory each took three plates per donor, while CD8 naive took two and CD8 memory one.

Trimming pared 2 bases from V and 4 bases from J, leaving 12 bases between. Germline V gene data show CDR1 as SGHAT and CDR2 as FQNNGV. The CDR3 contains 15 residues. Each sorted subset replicate got 200 ng genomic DNA, roughly 27,000 genomes. The data were produced by immunoSEQ multiplex PCR, yet TCRdb's version contains in-frame clones alone and is incomplete. The table lists approximately 100,000 clones, about 66% of them singletons, with around 25% in the top ten. The sample taken for sequencing was memory CD8+ T cells sorted from blood. Specified subset: CD45RO+ cells pooled with CCR7-negative TemRA cells. This sequence joins TRBV11-2 and TRBJ2-1; D perhaps matches TRBD2 (6 bases). The clonotype originates from a woman under 40 in good health. The CDR3 DNA follows: TGTGCCAGCAGCTTAAGAGCGGGTCCATACAATGAGCAGTTCTTC. It is translated as CASSLRAGPYNEQFF.